The next 27 T cell receptor beta chains were all read from a single sample in a study of cytomegalovirus exposure and HLA in healthy donors. Use of 60 Vbeta and 13 Jbeta primers characterized the PCR. Assay: immunoSEQ multiplex PCR; the TCRdb copy retains only in-frame clones and omits some. The table shows fewer than 200,000 clones, with about three quarters occurring only once. Sequencing used PBMCs. The receptors stem from a female donor in good health and CMV-seronegative.

The V gene is TRBV28, the J gene TRBJ1-2; 9 bases map to TRBD1. J gave up 7 bases and V 7 bases, and 7 bases lay outside the gene matches. CDR1 and CDR2 from the germline V gene are MDHEN and SYDVKM. The CDR3 is made up of 13 amino acids. The CDR3 protein is CASTEDRGGGYTF. The DNA of the CDR3 is TGTGCCAGCACCGAGGACAGGGGTGGTGGCTACACCTTC.

This chain links TRBV4-1 with TRBJ2-7; a possible D gene is TRBD2 (5 bases). The CDR3 is made up of 18 amino acids. Trimming cost V 1 base and J 2 bases, with 21 bases left between them. Looked up from germline, CDR1 is MGHRA and CDR2 is YSYEKL. CDR3 residues: CASSQVAPSEHPAYEQYF. CDR3 DNA sequence: TGCGCCAGCAGCCAAGTAGCGCCCTCCGAGCACCCGGCCTACGAGCAGTACTTC.

This chain connects TRBV11-2 to TRBJ1-4; 7 bases line up with TRBD1. CDR1 and CDR2 from the germline V gene are SGHAT and FQNNGV. The CDR3 spans 16 residues. The ends lost 1 base at V and 5 bases at J; junction bases unmatched: 7. CDR3 in amino acids: CASSLAPGQRNEKLFF. The CDR3 bases are TGTGCCAGCAGCTTAGCCCCGGGACAGAGGAATGAAAAACTGTTTTTT.

V usage is TRBV28 and J usage is TRBJ1-5; D gene uncertain. CDR1 is MDHEN, CDR2 SYDVKM, per germline. Between the trimmed V and J ends, which lost 5 bases and 9 bases, there was a span of 14 bases. This CDR3 contains 13 residues. CDR3 bases: TGTGCCAGCAGTCTGGCGGGAACCGGGCCCCAGCATTTT. Amino acids: CASSLAGTGPQHF.

This clone was seen once. This chain links TRBV30 with TRBJ1-5; TRBD1 agrees at 7 bases. In germline, CDR1 is GTSNPN, CDR2 SVGIG (reference sequence). The CDR3 has 13 amino acids. V dropped 2 bases and J dropped 7; count of bases not matched to a gene: 5. The CDR3 DNA reads as TGTGCCTGGAGTCCAGGGGGAAGCCAGCCCCAGCATTTT. This encodes CAWSPGGSQPQHF.

The chain employs TRBV11-3 and TRBJ1-2; 9 bases align to TRBD1. With V trimmed by 6 bases and J by 1 base, 9 bases remained unmatched. The CDR3 extends over 16 amino acids. Germline V gene data show CDR1 as SGHNT and CDR2 as YENEEA. The CDR3 sequence is CASRRTGVGVNYGYTF. The CDR3 nucleotides are TGTGCCAGCAGACGGACAGGGGTCGGAGTTAACTATGGCTACACCTTC.

This clone has a handful of counts. This chain joins TRBV7-2 and TRBJ1-5; D is possibly TRBD1 (6 bases). Trimming stripped 4 bases from V and 3 bases from J, with 13 bases between. Germline lookup yields CDR1 SGHTA and CDR2 FQGNSA. The CDR3 has 15 amino acids. The chain's CDR3 is CASSSQGIPNQPQHF. The CDR3 DNA is TGTGCCAGCAGCTCCCAGGGGATCCCCAATCAGCCCCAGCATTTT.

As to this clone: Compared with germline, one end of the junction differs, possibly owing to a read error. CDR3 coding DNA: TGTTCCAGCAGCTTGTCCCAAAACACTGAAGCTTTCTTT. This translates into CSSSLSQNTEAFF. The rearrangement joins TRBV7-9 to TRBJ1-1, with D uncertain. The CDR3 spans 13 residues. CDR1 is SEHNR, CDR2 FQNEAQ, per germline (reference sequence).

The genes are TRBV7-9 and TRBJ1-1; weak D call: TRBD1 (5 bases). Germline CDR1 reads SEHNR; CDR2 reads FQNEAQ (reference sequence). With 5 bases removed from V and 1 base from J, the gap between germline ends came to 11 bases. This CDR3 spans 14 amino acids. The CDR3 is CASSMDTPNTEAFF. CDR3 sequence (DNA): TGTGCCAGCAGCATGGACACCCCGAACACTGAAGCTTTCTTT.

The count of this clone is one. The rearrangement joins TRBV10-2 to TRBJ1-3; D is perhaps TRBD1 (5 bases). V lost 7 bases and J lost 8, with 18 bases in between. The CDR3 totals 14 residues. Germline CDR1 reads WSHSY; CDR2 reads SAAADI. The CDR3 reads CASNPPGNEDTIYF. The CDR3 DNA reads TGCGCCAGCAATCCACCAGGGAACGAGGACACCATATATTTT.

The genes are TRBV19 and TRBJ2-1; D is perhaps TRBD1 (5 bases). From germline, CDR1 is LNHDA and CDR2 SQIVND (reference sequence). V lost 4 bases and J 2 bases, leaving 12 bases between the germline ends. This CDR3 has 15 amino acids. As DNA, the CDR3 is TGTGCCAGTAGTACCAACAGGTCCCCCTACAATGAGCAGTTCTTC. It encodes CASSTNRSPYNEQFF.

This chain links TRBV4-3 with TRBJ1-5; D may be TRBD1 (5 bases). Germline CDR1 LGHNA, CDR2 YSLEER. The CDR3 has 16 amino acids. Trimming pared 0 bases from V and 4 bases from J, leaving 13 bases between. CDR3 in DNA: TGCGCCAGCAGCCAAGACGCGTTCGGGGGAAATCAGCCCCAGCATTTT. This translates into CASSQDAFGGNQPQHF.

The chain combines TRBV2 with TRBJ1-1; D uncertain. The V end lost 6 bases, the J end lost 1 base, and 6 bases lay between the germline ends. Germline-derived CDR1 and CDR2 are SNHLY and FYNNEI. This CDR3 comprises 12 residues. CDR3 loop: CASRKQNTEAFF. DNA for the CDR3: TGTGCCAGCAGGAAACAGAACACTGAAGCTTTCTTT.

The chain employs TRBV11-2 and TRBJ1-5; TRBD1 agrees at 8 bases. V dropped 5 bases and J dropped 2; count of bases not matched to a gene: 8. Germline values: CDR1 SGHAT, CDR2 FQNNGV. The CDR3 consists of 16 residues. This CDR3 is CASSLTLTGGNQPQHF. DNA for the CDR3: TGTGCCAGCAGCCTAACGTTGACAGGGGGCAATCAGCCCCAGCATTTT. The full variable domain, with the rest looked up from reference TRBV11-2 and TRBJ1-5, is EAGVAQSPRYKIIEKRQSVAFWCNPISGHATLYWYQQILGQGPKLLIQFQNNGVVDDSQLPKDRFSAERLKGVDSTLKIQPAKLEDSAVYLCASSLTLTGGNQPQHFGDGTRLSIL.

The chain combines TRBV21-1 with TRBJ2-2; TRBD1, as called in the table, went unchecked against the DNA. TRBV21-1 is designated a pseudogene. This CDR3 spans 16 amino acids. CDR3 DNA: TGTGCCAGCACCCAAGGGGGACAGGAGTTGGGCGGGGAGCTGTTTTTT. Protein product: CASTQGGQELGGELFF.

In its sample, this clone was seen once. The chain is built from TRBV10-2 and TRBJ2-7; D is ambiguous. V dropped 2 bases and J dropped 0 bases, with 11 bases sitting between them. CDR3 length: 15 amino acids. Germline values: CDR1 WSHSY, CDR2 SAAADI. The DNA for the CDR3 is TGCGCCAGCAGTGAGGGGCCAATGGCCTCCTACGAGCAGTACTTC. Translated: CASSEGPMASYEQYF.

This clone was detected once. The V call is TRBV12-5, the J call TRBJ1-2; D ambiguous. The germline gives CDR1 LGHNT, CDR2 FRNRAP. Trimming removed 5 bases from V and 2 bases from J, with 3 bases in between. This CDR3 comprises 11 residues. The CDR3 spells CASGQNYGYTF. In nucleotides, the CDR3 is TGTGCTAGTGGTCAAAACTATGGCTACACCTTC. Together with reference TRBV12-5 and TRBJ1-2, the CDR3 gives the full variable domain: DARVTQTPRHKVTEMGQEVTMRCQPILGHNTVFWYRQTMMQGLELLAYFRNRAPLDDSGMPKDRFSAEMPDATLATLKIQPSEPRDSAVYFCASGQNYGYTFGSGTRLTVV.

This clone was observed a handful of times. This sequence joins TRBV5-4 and TRBJ2-5; D ambiguous. Germline V lookup: CDR1 SGHNT, CDR2 YYREEE (reference sequence). The CDR3 runs 15 residues. V lost 0 bases and J 0 bases, leaving 9 bases between the germline ends. CDR3 residues: CASSLAVRNQETQYF. The DNA of the CDR3 is TGTGCCAGCAGCTTGGCCGTGCGTAACCAAGAGACCCAGTACTTC.

The chain carries TRBV4-1 and TRBJ2-7, with D possibly matching TRBD2 (6 bases). The length of the CDR3 is 14 residues. In germline, CDR1 is MGHRA, CDR2 YSYEKL. The germline V and J ends were trimmed by 2 bases and 6 bases, with 14 bases remaining between them. The CDR3 sequence is CASSQLTIAVEQYF. The CDR3 bases are TGCGCCAGCAGCCAATTAACAATAGCGGTCGAGCAGTACTTC.

The chain carries TRBV19 and TRBJ1-2; weak D call: TRBD1 (6 bases). CDR3 length equals 13 residues. The V and J ends lost 6 bases and 8 bases respectively, with 16 bases between them. The germline CDR1 and CDR2 sequences are LNHDA and SQIVND (reference sequence). CDR3 region: CASRPGVSWGYTF. The CDR3 DNA is TGTGCCAGTAGGCCAGGGGTTTCGTGGGGCTACACCTTC. The full variable domain, rest sourced from reference TRBV19 and TRBJ1-2, is DGGITQSPKYLFRKEGQNVTLSCEQNLNHDAMYWYRQDPGQGLRLIYYSQIVNDFQKGDIAEGYSVSREKKESFPLTVTSAQKNPTAFYLCASRPGVSWGYTFGSGTRLTVV.

This chain uses TRBV29-1 with TRBJ1-1; D is ambiguous. This CDR3 has 10 residues. Trimming cost V 4 bases and J 5 bases, with 5 bases left between them. Germline V lookup: CDR1 SQVTM, CDR2 ANQGSEA. CDR3: CSVGGTEAFF. Written as DNA, the CDR3 is TGCAGCGTTGGAGGGACTGAAGCTTTCTTT.

This chain uses TRBV7-2 with TRBJ2-7, with D perhaps matching TRBD2 (6 bases). The germline CDR1 and CDR2 sequences are SGHTA and FQGNSA. This CDR3 spans 13 amino acids. Trimming left V 7 bases short and J 3 bases short, with 13 bases between. The CDR3 here is CASTPGLRYEQYF. CDR3 nucleotide sequence: TGTGCCAGCACTCCGGGACTTCGCTACGAGCAGTACTTC.

The gene calls are TRBV28 and TRBJ1-4; D is unresolved. V shed 5 bases and J shed 3 bases, with 7 bases lying between them. CDR3 length equals 13 residues. Germline lookup yields CDR1 MDHEN and CDR2 SYDVKM. Here the CDR3 DNA reads TGTGCCAGCAGTCTTGACTCTAATGAAAAACTGTTTTTT. It is translated as CASSLDSNEKLFF.

This chain connects TRBV10-3 to TRBJ1-1, with D possibly matching TRBD1 (5 bases). This CDR3 has 12 amino acids. The V end lost 6 bases, the J end lost 1 base, and 6 bases lay between the germline ends. CDR1 ENHRY and CDR2 SYGVKD come from the germline V gene. CDR3 in DNA: TGTGCCATCAGAACAGGGAACACTGAAGCTTTCTTT. Its translation: CAIRTGNTEAFF.

The gene calls are TRBV28 and TRBJ1-2; 8 nucleotides agree with TRBD1. The V and J ends lost 2 bases and 10 bases, in that order; junction bases with no gene match: 3. The CDR3 totals 12 residues. The germline V gene has CDR1 MDHEN and CDR2 SYDVKM. The CDR3 DNA reads as TGTGCCAGCAGTTTACTGACAGGGGTCTACACCTTC. Its translation: CASSLLTGVYTF.

The chain combines TRBV4-3 with TRBJ1-5; D is ambiguous. V was pared by 0 bases and J by 1 base, with 4 bases between. Germline assignment: CDR1 LGHNA and CDR2 YSLEER. The CDR3 runs to 14 residues. The CDR3 reads CASSQDRSNQPQHF. In DNA form, the CDR3 reads TGCGCCAGCAGCCAAGACAGGAGCAATCAGCCCCAGCATTTT.

The J gene is TRBJ2-1, the V gene TRBV19; 7 positions match TRBD1. This CDR3 has 13 residues. The trim removed 5 bases at V and 7 bases at J, leaving 5 bases unmatched. Germline lookup yields CDR1 LNHDA and CDR2 SQIVND (reference sequence). As DNA, the CDR3 is TGTGCCAGTAGTCGCACCAGGGGGAATGAGCAGTTCTTC. Encoded protein: CASSRTRGNEQFF.